The 18 T cell receptor beta chains below come from one sample, sequenced in a study of blood T cell repertoires in COVID-19. This table comes from immunoSEQ multiplex PCR, and its TCRdb copy is limited to in-frame clones, with some not included. The table records approximately 400,000 clones, 80% to 85% of them present only once. The specimen sequenced was PBMCs or T cells enriched from blood (not recorded which). The receptor source for this set is a woman between 50 and 59 years old who had recovered from COVID-19.

A few counts support this clone. This chain uses TRBV2 with TRBJ2-2; possibly TRBD1 for D (6 bases). The CDR3 consists of 13 residues. CDR1 SNHLY and CDR2 FYNNEI come from the germline V gene. Trimming removed 8 bases from V and 0 bases from J, with 7 bases in between. The CDR3 here is CASWTANTGELFF. For the CDR3, the DNA is TGTGCCAGCTGGACAGCGAACACCGGGGAGCTGTTTTTT.

J is TRBJ2-7 and V is TRBV5-1; D is perhaps TRBD1 (6 bases). The ends were cut back, 4 bases at V and 0 bases at J, with 14 bases in the middle. This CDR3 comprises 15 residues. The germline V gene has CDR1 SGHRS and CDR2 YFSETQ. CDR3 in amino acids: CASSPGDRSSYEQYF. In nucleotides, the CDR3 is TGCGCCAGCAGCCCGGGCGACAGGAGCTCCTACGAGCAGTACTTC. The full variable domain, in which reference TRBV5-1 and TRBJ2-7 provide the parts outside the CDR3, is KAGVTQTPRYLIKTRGQQVTLSCSPISGHRSVSWYQQTPGQGLQFLFEYFSETQRNKGNFPGRFSGRQFSNSRSEMNVSTLELGDSALYLCASSPGDRSSYEQYFGPGTRLTVT.

The chain couples TRBV27 to TRBJ2-1; 7 nucleotides match TRBD2. Germline V gene data show CDR1 as MNHEY and CDR2 as SMNVEV (reference sequence). J gave up 5 bases and V 8 bases, and 21 bases lay outside the gene matches. The CDR3 totals 18 residues. CDR3 sequence: CASLDPASGRGIHNEQFF. CDR3 in DNA: TGTGCCAGCCTCGACCCAGCTAGCGGCAGAGGAATACACAATGAGCAGTTCTTC.

The rearrangement uses TRBV30 and TRBJ1-5; 12 bases fit TRBD1. CDR1 is GTSNPN, CDR2 SVGIG, per germline (reference sequence). The CDR3 has 15 residues. V lost 1 base and J lost 5; bases outside the gene matches: 3. The CDR3 sequence: CAWSGGTGGDQPQHF. CDR3 in DNA: TGTGCCTGGAGTGGGGGGACAGGGGGCGATCAGCCCCAGCATTTT.

J is TRBJ1-2 and V is TRBV2, with D perhaps matching TRBD1 (5 bases). The V and J ends lost 6 bases and 13 bases respectively, with 21 bases between them. Germline V lookup: CDR1 SNHLY, CDR2 FYNNEI. The CDR3 is 13 amino acids. CDR3 residues: CASRAAGDPGSTF. The CDR3, as DNA: TGTGCCAGCAGAGCCGCGGGGGACCCTGGCAGCACCTTC.

This clone was counted a single time. The chain recombines TRBV12-3 or TRBV12-4 with TRBJ2-7; TRBD2 agrees at 7 bases. J was trimmed by 6 bases and V by 5 bases; bases with no gene match: 7. The CDR3 spans 13 residues. CDR3 region: CASSPPGGREQYF. The CDR3 DNA sequence: TGTGCCAGCAGTCCCCCGGGGGGTCGCGAGCAGTACTTC.

This sequence joins TRBV18 and TRBJ1-1; D possibly corresponds to TRBD1 (5 bases). CDR1 is KGHSH, CDR2 LQKENI, per germline. Trimming removed 3 bases from V and 4 bases from J, with 12 bases in between. The CDR3 extends over 14 amino acids. The CDR3 DNA follows: TGTGCCAGCTCACCCTTAGGGGTTGGCACTGAAGCTTTCTTT. This sequence encodes CASSPLGVGTEAFF.

The V gene is TRBV14, the J gene TRBJ1-1; 8 positions match TRBD1. Germline V gives CDR1 SGHDN, CDR2 FVKESK. V was clipped by 2 bases and J by 2 bases; unmatched bases: 13. There are 18 residues in the CDR3. This CDR3 is CASSQLLHVQGGNTEAFF. The CDR3 bases are TGTGCCAGCAGCCAACTCCTCCATGTACAGGGGGGCAACACTGAAGCTTTCTTT.

This clone was recorded only once. The CDR3 bases are TGTGCCACCAGCAGAGACAGGGTCCGAATGAACACTGAAGCTTTCTTT. Translated: CATSRDRVRMNTEAFF. The chain recombines TRBV15 with TRBJ1-1; TRBD1 is a possible D gene (5 bases). Trimming took 0 bases from V and 0 from J, leaving 11 bases between them. This CDR3 has 16 amino acids. Germline lookup yields CDR1 LNHNV and CDR2 YYDKDF (reference sequence). The variable domain in full, completed from reference TRBV15 and TRBJ1-1, reads DAMVIQNPRYQVTQFGKPVTLSCSQTLNHNVMYWYQQKSSQAPKLLFHYYDKDFNNEADTPDNFQSRRPNTSFCFLDIRSPGLGDTAMYLCATSRDRVRMNTEAFFGQGTRLTVV.

V gene TRBV29-1 combines with J gene TRBJ2-1, with TRBD2 matching 7 bases. The length of the CDR3 is 12 residues. Germline V gene data show CDR1 as SQVTM and CDR2 as ANQGSEA. J was trimmed by 9 bases and V by 7 bases; bases with no gene match: 9. CDR3 in amino acids: CSGGEGSPEQFF. CDR3 in DNA: TGCAGCGGGGGGGAGGGGTCGCCTGAGCAGTTCTTC.

J is TRBJ2-1 and V is TRBV11-2, with 15 nucleotides matching TRBD2. The junction had 12 bases not matched to a gene; V was cut back by 5 bases and J by 7 bases. The germline gives CDR1 SGHAT, CDR2 FQNNGV. This CDR3 comprises 18 residues. The CDR3 sequence is CASSPRTSGRAVVNEQFF. The CDR3 nucleotides read TGTGCCAGCAGCCCACGGACTAGCGGGAGGGCCGTAGTTAATGAGCAGTTCTTC.

The chain recombines TRBV30 with TRBJ1-6; TRBD1 aligns across 11 bases. This CDR3 region has 18 residues. Germline-derived CDR1 and CDR2 are GTSNPN and SVGIG (reference sequence). With 4 bases clipped from V and 0 bases from J, the junction kept 8 bases outside the gene matches. The CDR3 protein is CAWTFGQGAGSYNSPLHF. CDR3 nucleotides: TGTGCCTGGACTTTCGGACAGGGGGCCGGCTCCTATAATTCACCCCTCCACTTT.

This sequence joins TRBV19 and TRBJ1-2, with D possibly matching TRBD1 (5 bases). Trimming took 4 bases from V and 4 from J, leaving 7 bases between them. Germline assignment: CDR1 LNHDA and CDR2 SQIVND (reference sequence). The CDR3 covers 12 residues. The CDR3: CASSRQSYGYTF. DNA of the CDR3: TGTGCCAGTAGTAGACAGAGCTATGGCTACACCTTC.

The chain has TRBV9 and TRBJ2-3; no definite D call. Trimming removed 1 base from V and 0 bases from J, with 12 bases in between. Germline V gives CDR1 SGDLS, CDR2 YYNGEE. The CDR3 is 16 amino acids. The CDR3 region has the DNA TGTGCCAGCAGCGTAAGTGGTGAGAGGAGCACAGATACGCAGTATTTT. Amino acid sequence: CASSVSGERSTDTQYF.

The chain couples TRBV7-9 to TRBJ2-3, with 7 bases aligning to TRBD1. In germline, CDR1 is SEHNR, CDR2 FQNEAQ (reference sequence). The J segment lost 1 base and the V segment lost 5 bases, leaving 3 bases of the junction unmatched. The CDR3 loop spans 14 amino acids. CDR3 amino acids: CASSPGQGTDTQYF. Here the CDR3 DNA reads TGTGCCAGCAGCCCAGGACAGGGCACAGATACGCAGTATTTT.

V is TRBV28 and J is TRBJ1-2, with D maybe TRBD1 (6 bases). This CDR3 region has 13 residues. Germline CDR1 is MDHEN and CDR2 is SYDVKM. V was pared by 5 bases and J by 4 bases, with 11 bases between. CDR3 DNA: TGTGCCAGCAGTGGGACACGACGCTATGGCTACACCTTC. Its translation: CASSGTRRYGYTF.

This clone was detected a few times. The chain recombines TRBV4-1 with TRBJ1-3; D uncertain. V dropped 0 bases and J dropped 4 bases, with 10 bases sitting between them. Germline V CDR1 and CDR2: MGHRA, YSYEKL. This CDR3 has 15 amino acids. CDR3 residues: CASSQEESIGNTIYF. Here the CDR3 DNA reads TGCGCCAGCAGCCAAGAGGAGTCTATCGGAAACACCATATATTTT.

J is TRBJ1-1 and V is TRBV6-5; no clear D. V lost 7 bases to trimming and J lost 10 bases, with 19 bases between them. The CDR3 is made up of 13 amino acids. Germline V CDR1 and CDR2: MNHEY, SVGAGI. The CDR3 region has the DNA TGTGCCAGCACCCACAGACCGGGAAGAGGAGCTTTCTTT. This encodes CASTHRPGRGAFF.